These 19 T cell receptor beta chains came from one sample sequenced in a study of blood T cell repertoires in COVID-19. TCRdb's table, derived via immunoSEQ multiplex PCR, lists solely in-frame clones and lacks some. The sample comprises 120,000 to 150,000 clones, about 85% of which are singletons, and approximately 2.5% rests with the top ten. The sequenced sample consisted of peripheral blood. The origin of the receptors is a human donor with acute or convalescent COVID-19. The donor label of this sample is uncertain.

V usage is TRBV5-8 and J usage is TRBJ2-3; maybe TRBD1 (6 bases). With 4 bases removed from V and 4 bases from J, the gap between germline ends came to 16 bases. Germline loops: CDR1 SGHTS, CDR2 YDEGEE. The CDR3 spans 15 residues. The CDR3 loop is CASSGNRARSDTQYF. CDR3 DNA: TGTGCCAGCAGCGGAAACAGGGCCCGTTCAGATACGCAGTATTTT.

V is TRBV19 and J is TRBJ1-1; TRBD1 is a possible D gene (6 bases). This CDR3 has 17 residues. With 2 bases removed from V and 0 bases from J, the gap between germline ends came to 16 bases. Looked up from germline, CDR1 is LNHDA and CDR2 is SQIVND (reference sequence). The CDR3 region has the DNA TGTGCCAGTAGTATAAGGGGCGGAGACAGGCTGAACACTGAAGCTTTCTTT. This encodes CASSIRGGDRLNTEAFF.

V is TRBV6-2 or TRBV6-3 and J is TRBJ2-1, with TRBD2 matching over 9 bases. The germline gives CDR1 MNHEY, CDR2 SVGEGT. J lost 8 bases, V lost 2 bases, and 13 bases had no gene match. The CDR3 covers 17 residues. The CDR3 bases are TGTGCCAGCAGTTACCCTAGCGGGAATATTTTGTTGGATGAGCAGTTCTTC. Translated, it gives CASSYPSGNILLDEQFF.

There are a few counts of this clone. CDR3 coding DNA: TGTGCCAGTAGTATCGGACAACCTAATGAAAAACTGTTTTTT. Its protein product is CASSIGQPNEKLFF. This rearrangement joins TRBV19 to TRBJ1-4, with D possibly TRBD1 on 5 matching bases. CDR3 length: 14 residues. The ends were cut back, 3 bases at V and 3 bases at J, with 8 bases in the middle. The V gene's germline CDR1 is LNHDA and CDR2 SQIVND (reference sequence).

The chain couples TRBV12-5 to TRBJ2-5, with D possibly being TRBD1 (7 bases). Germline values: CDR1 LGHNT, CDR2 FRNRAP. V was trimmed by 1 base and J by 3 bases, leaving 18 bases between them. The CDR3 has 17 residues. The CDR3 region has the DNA TGTGCTAGTGGTTTGGGAAACAGGGGACTCGGTGAAGAGACCCAGTACTTC. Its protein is CASGLGNRGLGEETQYF.

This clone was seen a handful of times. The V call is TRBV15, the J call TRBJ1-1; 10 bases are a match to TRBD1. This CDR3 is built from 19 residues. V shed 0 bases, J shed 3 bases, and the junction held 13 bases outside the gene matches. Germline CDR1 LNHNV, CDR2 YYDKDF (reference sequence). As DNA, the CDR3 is TGTGCCACCAGCAGAGATCTGGGAGGGGTCGGGACAGGGGACACTGAAGCTTTCTTT. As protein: CATSRDLGGVGTGDTEAFF.

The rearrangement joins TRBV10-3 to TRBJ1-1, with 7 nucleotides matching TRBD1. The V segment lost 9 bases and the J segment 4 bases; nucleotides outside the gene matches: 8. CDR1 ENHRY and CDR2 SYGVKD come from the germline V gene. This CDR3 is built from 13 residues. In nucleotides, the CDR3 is TGTGCCATATCAGACAGGGACAGCACTGAAGCTTTCTTT. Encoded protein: CAISDRDSTEAFF.

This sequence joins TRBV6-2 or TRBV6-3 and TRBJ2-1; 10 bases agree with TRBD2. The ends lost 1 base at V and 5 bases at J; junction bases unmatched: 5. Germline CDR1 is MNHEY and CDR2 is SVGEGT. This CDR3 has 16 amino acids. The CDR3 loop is CASSYYGLAGDNEQFF. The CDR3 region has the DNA TGTGCCAGCAGTTACTATGGGCTAGCGGGGGACAATGAGCAGTTCTTC.

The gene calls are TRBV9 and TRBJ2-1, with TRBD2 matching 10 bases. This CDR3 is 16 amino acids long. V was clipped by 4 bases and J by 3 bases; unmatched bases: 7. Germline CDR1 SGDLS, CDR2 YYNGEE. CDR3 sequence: CASSREAGGDYNEQFF. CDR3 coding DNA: TGTGCCAGCAGCCGAGAAGCGGGAGGGGACTACAATGAGCAGTTCTTC.

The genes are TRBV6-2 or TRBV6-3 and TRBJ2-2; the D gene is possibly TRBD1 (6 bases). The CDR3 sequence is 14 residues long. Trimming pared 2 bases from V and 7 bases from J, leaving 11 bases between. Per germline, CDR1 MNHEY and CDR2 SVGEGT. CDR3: CASSYAGAGGELFF. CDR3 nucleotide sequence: TGTGCCAGCAGTTACGCAGGGGCCGGCGGGGAGCTGTTTTTT.

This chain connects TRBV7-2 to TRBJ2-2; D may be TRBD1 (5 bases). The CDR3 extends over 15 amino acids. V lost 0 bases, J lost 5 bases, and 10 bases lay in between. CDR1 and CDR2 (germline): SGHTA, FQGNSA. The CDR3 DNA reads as TGTGCCAGCAGCTTAGCAGGCAGGGTTACCGGGGAGCTGTTTTTT. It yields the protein CASSLAGRVTGELFF.

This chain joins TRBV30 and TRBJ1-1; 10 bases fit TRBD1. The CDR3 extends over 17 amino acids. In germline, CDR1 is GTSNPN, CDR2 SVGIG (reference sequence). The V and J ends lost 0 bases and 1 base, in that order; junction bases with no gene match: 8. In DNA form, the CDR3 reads TGTGCCTGGAGTGTACGAGACAGGGGGCGTGGGAACACTGAAGCTTTCTTT. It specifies CAWSVRDRGRGNTEAFF.

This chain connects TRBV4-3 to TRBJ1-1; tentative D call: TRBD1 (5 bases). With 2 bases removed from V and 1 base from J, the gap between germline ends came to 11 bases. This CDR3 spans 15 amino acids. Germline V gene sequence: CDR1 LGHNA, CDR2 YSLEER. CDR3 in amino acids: CASSQLITGNTEAFF. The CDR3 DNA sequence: TGCGCCAGCAGCCAACTAATTACAGGGAACACTGAAGCTTTCTTT.

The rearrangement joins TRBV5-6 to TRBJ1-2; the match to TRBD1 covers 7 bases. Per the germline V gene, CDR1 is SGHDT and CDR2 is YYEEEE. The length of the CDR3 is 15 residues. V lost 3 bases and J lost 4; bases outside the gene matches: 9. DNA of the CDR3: TGTGCCAGCAGCTCTCTCCCACAGGGGACCTATGGCTACACCTTC. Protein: CASSSLPQGTYGYTF.

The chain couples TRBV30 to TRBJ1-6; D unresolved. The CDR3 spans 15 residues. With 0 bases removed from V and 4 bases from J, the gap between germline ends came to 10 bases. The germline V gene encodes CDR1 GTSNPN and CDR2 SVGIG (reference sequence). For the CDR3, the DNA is TGTGCCTGGAGTGTAAGTCTAGGATATAATTCACCCCTCCACTTT. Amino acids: CAWSVSLGYNSPLHF.

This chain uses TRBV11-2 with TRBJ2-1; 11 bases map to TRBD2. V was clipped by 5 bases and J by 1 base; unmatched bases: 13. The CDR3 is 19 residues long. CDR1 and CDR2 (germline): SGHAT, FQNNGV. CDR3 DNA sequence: TGTGCCAGCAGCATTGGGAGGCTAGCGGGGGGCCGGTCCTACAATGAGCAGTTCTTC. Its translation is CASSIGRLAGGRSYNEQFF.

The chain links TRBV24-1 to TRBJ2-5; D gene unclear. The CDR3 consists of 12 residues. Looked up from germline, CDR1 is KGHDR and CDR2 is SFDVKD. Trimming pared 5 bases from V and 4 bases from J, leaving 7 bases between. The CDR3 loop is CATSGATETQYF. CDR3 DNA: TGTGCCACCAGTGGGGCCACAGAGACCCAGTACTTC.

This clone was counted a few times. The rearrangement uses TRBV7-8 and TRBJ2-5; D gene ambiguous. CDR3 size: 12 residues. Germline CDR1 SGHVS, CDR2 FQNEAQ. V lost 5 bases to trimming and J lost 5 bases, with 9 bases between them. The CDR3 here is CASSLSRETQYF. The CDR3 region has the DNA TGTGCCAGCAGCCTCTCCCGGGAGACCCAGTACTTC. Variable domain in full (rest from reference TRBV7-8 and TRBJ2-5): GAGVSQSPRYKVAKRGQDVALRCDPISGHVSLFWYQQALGQGPEFLTYFQNEAQLDKSGLPSDRFFAERPEGSVSTLKIQRTQQEDSAVYLCASSLSRETQYFGPGTRLLVL.

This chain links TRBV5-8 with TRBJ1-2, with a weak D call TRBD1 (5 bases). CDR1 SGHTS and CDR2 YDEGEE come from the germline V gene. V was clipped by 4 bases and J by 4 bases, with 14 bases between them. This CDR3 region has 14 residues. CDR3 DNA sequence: TGTGCCAGCAGCCGCGGGGGGATTCTCTATGGCTACACCTTC. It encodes CASSRGGILYGYTF.